The source of this T cell receptor beta chain is a study of cytomegalovirus exposure and HLA in healthy donors. The ends were cut back, 4 bases at V and 4 bases at J, with 9 bases in the middle. CDR1 is SGDLS, CDR2 YYNGEE, per germline. CDR3 length: 12 residues. Use of 60 Vbeta and 13 Jbeta primers characterized the PCR. Here immunoSEQ multiplex PCR was the method, and the copy in TCRdb shows in-frame clones only, minus some. The sample has roughly 160,000 clones, around 85% seen once; the top ten hold 2% to 2.5%. In its sample, this clone was seen a few times. This sequence joins TRBV9 and TRBJ2-7; the D gene is possibly TRBD2 (5 bases). This receptor was obtained from a male donor in good health and CMV-seronegative. Sequences were obtained from PBMCs. The CDR3 nucleotides read TGTGCCAGCAGCCCCTCGGGGTACGAGCAGTACTTC. Residues: CASSPSGYEQYF.